This T cell receptor (beta chain) was found in a study of T cells after yellow fever vaccination. From the 5' RACE reads, TCRdb called clonotypes with MiXCR, one entry per CDR3 protein. The sample contains 300,000 to 400,000 distinct CDR3 sequences, about 8.3% of which appear only once. The CDR3 contains 14 residues. V was trimmed by 6 bases and J by 4 bases, leaving 13 bases between them. This sequence originates from a man between 18 and 29 years old who received the YFV17D yellow fever vaccine. J is TRBJ1-5 and V is TRBV12-3 or TRBV12-4; D ambiguous. Sequenced material: PBMCs, taken 45 days after the first yellow fever vaccination. The CDR3 DNA reads as TGTGCCAGCAGCCCCGCGGTGGGGAATCAGCCCCAGCATTTT. Its translation is CASSPAVGNQPQHF.